This T cell receptor (beta chain) was obtained from a study of T cells expressing NK-cell markers. Study background: Source material for TCR beta repertoires consisted of sorted CD3+CD56+NKG2C+, CD3+CD56+NKG2C- and CD3+CD56-NKG2C+ T cells. Notes on the study in general: Specificity for HCMV among expanded NKG2C+ T cell clones was not established. The study found dominant NKG2C+ clonotypes at about 1.0-7.5% of CD8+ T cells in about six donors.

Production of TCR beta cDNA relied on 5'RACE template switching with UMIs. Reprocessing the 5' RACE reads, TCRdb reports a single entry for every CDR3 protein and omits DNA. Here the sample table reports roughly 170,000 distinct CDR3 sequences. A word on this clonotype: Its cognate antigen is unknown.

The CDR3 spans 16 residues. The germline gives CDR1 SGHRS, CDR2 YFSETQ. The chain couples TRBV5-1 to TRBJ2-2; TCRdb's D call, TRBD1, is unchecked because there is no DNA. The sequenced sample was blood T cells: a sorted CD56 or NKG2C T cell subset, CD4+ or CD8+ T cells, or bulk PBMC T cells (not recorded which). This clonotype was sampled from a woman between 18 and 69 years old in good health. The CDR3 sequence: CASSPRTGGGTGELFF.